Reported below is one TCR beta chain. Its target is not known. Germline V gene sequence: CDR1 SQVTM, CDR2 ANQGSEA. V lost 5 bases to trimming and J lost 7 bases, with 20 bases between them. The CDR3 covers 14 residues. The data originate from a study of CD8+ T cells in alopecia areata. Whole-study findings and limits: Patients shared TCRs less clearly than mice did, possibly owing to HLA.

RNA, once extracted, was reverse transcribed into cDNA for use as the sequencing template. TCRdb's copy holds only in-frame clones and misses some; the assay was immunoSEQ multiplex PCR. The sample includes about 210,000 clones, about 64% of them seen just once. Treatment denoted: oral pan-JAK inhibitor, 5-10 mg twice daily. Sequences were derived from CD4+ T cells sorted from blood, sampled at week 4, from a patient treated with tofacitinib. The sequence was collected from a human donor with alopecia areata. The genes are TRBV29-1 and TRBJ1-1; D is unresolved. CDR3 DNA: TGCAGCGTTCGGTATCTGGCGGGAACAAGTGAAGCTTTCTTT. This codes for CSVRYLAGTSEAFF.